These 27 T cell receptor beta chains originate from one sample sequenced in a study of T cell responses to AZD1222 COVID-19 vaccine. The protocol was immunoSEQ multiplex PCR, while the TCRdb copy is restricted to in-frame clones and leaves out a portion. Among 200,000 or so clones, 70% to 90% were seen once, and the ten largest hold about 7.2%. The sequenced sample was peripheral blood, obtained on day 0 of AZD1222 vaccination. The receptors originated from an adult in good health.

This chain connects TRBV2 to TRBJ1-6, with 9 bases aligning to TRBD1. The CDR3 is 14 residues long. The germline V gene has CDR1 SNHLY and CDR2 FYNNEI. J gave up 8 bases and V 8 bases, and 7 bases lay outside the gene matches. The CDR3: CASEGTGSDSPLHF. The DNA of the CDR3 is TGTGCCAGCGAAGGGACAGGGTCCGATTCACCCCTCCACTTT.

The chain is built from TRBV6-5 and TRBJ2-3; no firm D call. The CDR3 has 15 amino acids. CDR1 is MNHEY and CDR2 is SVGAGI in the germline V gene. Trimming cost V 6 bases and J 4 bases, with 17 bases left between them. CDR3 protein: CASSLLVGMSDTQYF. CDR3 coding DNA: TGTGCCAGCAGCCTACTGGTGGGGATGTCAGATACGCAGTATTTT.

CDR3 residues: CAWRGGRDSPLHF. In nucleotides, the CDR3 is TGTGCCTGGAGAGGGGGGCGCGATTCACCCCTCCACTTT. V usage is TRBV30 and J usage is TRBJ1-6; D is possibly TRBD1 (6 bases). Germline loops: CDR1 GTSNPN, CDR2 SVGIG (reference sequence). CDR3 size: 13 residues. Deletions cut 3 bases from V and 8 bases from J, with 11 bases between.

This chain connects TRBV3-1 (or the pseudogene TRBV3-2) to TRBJ2-1; tentative D call: TRBD2 (6 bases). The CDR3 loop spans 14 amino acids. The V and J ends lost 1 base and 9 bases respectively, with 13 bases between them. The germline CDR1 and CDR2 sequences are LGHDT and YNNKEL (reference sequence). CDR3 amino acids: CASSQGSVEGEQFF. The CDR3 bases are TGTGCCAGCAGCCAAGGGTCCGTGGAGGGTGAGCAGTTCTTC.

This clone has just one count. The chain has TRBV28 and TRBJ2-3; no clear D. This CDR3 contains 13 residues. V was clipped by 4 bases and J by 6 bases, with 11 bases between them. The germline CDR1 and CDR2 sequences are MDHEN and SYDVKM. CDR3 protein: CASSSRLFDTQYF. CDR3 coding DNA: TGTGCCAGCAGTTCCAGGTTGTTCGATACGCAGTATTTT.

This clone has a single count. CDR3 in DNA: TGTGCCACTAGGAGGGACAGGGGAACCGGGGAGCTGTTTTTT. Amino acid sequence: CATRRDRGTGELFF. The chain couples TRBV19 to TRBJ2-2; 10 nucleotides align to TRBD1. The length of the CDR3 is 14 residues. Per the germline V gene, CDR1 is LNHDA and CDR2 is SQIVND (reference sequence). The J segment lost 5 bases and the V segment lost 10 bases, leaving 7 bases of the junction unmatched.

The rearrangement links TRBV19 to TRBJ1-1; D gene unclear. The CDR3 totals 16 residues. The germline CDR1 and CDR2 sequences are LNHDA and SQIVND (reference sequence). V was shortened by 9 bases and J by 1 base, with 21 bases between the two germline ends. CDR3 sequence (DNA): TGTGCCAGCACAAAAGGGTTTCAGACCTCGAACACTGAAGCTTTCTTT. Translated: CASTKGFQTSNTEAFF. Complete variable domain (other parts from reference TRBV19 and TRBJ1-1): DGGITQSPKYLFRKEGQNVTLSCEQNLNHDAMYWYRQDPGQGLRLIYYSQIVNDFQKGDIAEGYSVSREKKESFPLTVTSAQKNPTAFYLCASTKGFQTSNTEAFFGQGTRLTVV.

The rearrangement links TRBV4-1 to TRBJ1-1; weak D call: TRBD1 (6 bases). The CDR3 spans 12 residues. Trimming removed 4 bases from V and 4 bases from J, with 7 bases in between. The germline gives CDR1 MGHRA, CDR2 YSYEKL. CDR3 DNA sequence: TGCGCCAGCAGCCTCAGGGGCACTGAAGCTTTCTTT. As protein: CASSLRGTEAFF.

This chain connects TRBV9 to TRBJ1-6; 8 bases are shared with TRBD1. The CDR3 contains 13 residues. V dropped 3 bases and J dropped 14; count of bases not matched to a gene: 7. Germline V CDR1 and CDR2: SGDLS, YYNGEE. CDR3 in amino acids: CASSAQQGGTLHF. The CDR3 region has the DNA TGTGCCAGCAGCGCGCAACAGGGGGGGACCCTCCACTTT.

This clone was found once. The chain is built from TRBV19 and TRBJ1-6, with 7 bases identical to TRBD1. CDR1 LNHDA and CDR2 SQIVND come from the germline V gene (reference sequence). V lost 8 bases to trimming and J lost 6 bases; unmatched junction nucleotides: 13. This CDR3 has 16 amino acids. The CDR3 loop is CASQLEAGQINSPLHF. The CDR3 nucleotides read TGTGCCAGTCAACTTGAGGCGGGACAGATTAATTCACCCCTCCACTTT. The whole variable domain, filled in from reference TRBV19 and TRBJ1-6, reads DGGITQSPKYLFRKEGQNVTLSCEQNLNHDAMYWYRQDPGQGLRLIYYSQIVNDFQKGDIAEGYSVSREKKESFPLTVTSAQKNPTAFYLCASQLEAGQINSPLHFGNGTRLTVT.

This clone has more than one count but fewer than ten. V and J are TRBV5-4 and TRBJ1-2, with D unresolved. Trimming removed 0 bases from V and 10 bases from J, with 19 bases in between. The CDR3 is made up of 15 amino acids. The germline V gene encodes CDR1 SGHNT and CDR2 YYREEE (reference sequence). The CDR3, as DNA: TGTGCCAGCAGCTTGGAGGCCCGGCTAAGGGCGGACTACACCTTC. Translation: CASSLEARLRADYTF.

V is TRBV29-1 and J is TRBJ1-1, with no clear D. Trimming removed 7 bases from V and 5 bases from J, with 14 bases in between. Germline loops: CDR1 SQVTM, CDR2 ANQGSEA. The CDR3 consists of 12 residues. The CDR3 protein is CSAAYRDTEAFF. The CDR3 DNA sequence: TGCAGCGCTGCCTACAGAGATACTGAAGCTTTCTTT.

This clone turned up a few times. CDR3 loop: CASSQGAAQGVYEQYF. In DNA, the CDR3 is TGCGCCAGCAGCCAAGGAGCAGCACAGGGGGTATACGAGCAGTACTTC. The chain is built from TRBV4-1 and TRBJ2-7; 8 positions agree with TRBD1. V was pared by 1 base and J by 4 bases, with 9 bases of the junction left unmatched. Germline V gene lookup returns CDR1 MGHRA and CDR2 YSYEKL. The CDR3 has 16 residues.

There are a few counts of this clone. The V gene is TRBV5-6, the J gene TRBJ2-3; weak D call: TRBD2 (5 bases). Trimming shortened V by 1 base and J by 2 bases, and 11 bases separated the two germline ends. The germline V gene encodes CDR1 SGHDT and CDR2 YYEEEE. CDR3 length: 15 amino acids. The CDR3 protein is CASSLYWENTDTQYF. CDR3 DNA sequence: TGTGCCAGCAGCTTGTACTGGGAGAACACAGATACGCAGTATTTT.

The rearrangement joins TRBV10-3 to TRBJ2-3; maybe TRBD1 (5 bases). V was shortened by 3 bases and J by 0 bases, with 7 bases between the two germline ends. This CDR3 is built from 14 residues. The germline V gene has CDR1 ENHRY and CDR2 SYGVKD. DNA of the CDR3: TGTGCCATCAGTGACAAGGGGAGCACAGATACGCAGTATTTT. It specifies CAISDKGSTDTQYF.

The rearrangement joins TRBV27 to TRBJ1-2, with D unclear. V lost 5 bases, J lost 2 bases, and 9 bases lay in between. Germline CDR1 MNHEY, CDR2 SMNVEV (reference sequence). The CDR3 has 13 amino acids. Written as DNA, the CDR3 is TGTGCCAGCAGTCGGACGGAGAACTATGGCTACACCTTC. It yields the protein CASSRTENYGYTF.

The chain couples TRBV27 to TRBJ2-7; D is perhaps TRBD1 or TRBD2 (5 bases each). Germline-derived CDR1 and CDR2 are MNHEY and SMNVEV (reference sequence). Trimming took 2 bases from V and 6 from J, leaving 14 bases between them. The CDR3 runs 14 residues. CDR3 in amino acids: CASSLDRGGGEQYF. CDR3 DNA: TGTGCCAGCAGTTTAGATAGGGGCGGAGGCGAGCAGTACTTC.

This clone was seen a single time. This chain uses TRBV20-1 with TRBJ2-7, with 8 positions matching TRBD1. V trimming: 3 bases; J trimming: 3 bases; junction bases outside the gene matches: 13. The CDR3 is 16 amino acids. Germline V gives CDR1 DFQATT, CDR2 SNEGSKA (reference sequence). CDR3 in amino acids: CSASSPVPTGVYEQYF. Here the CDR3 DNA reads TGCAGTGCTAGTAGTCCCGTTCCGACAGGGGTCTACGAGCAGTACTTC.

The V gene is TRBV5-1, the J gene TRBJ1-6, with a tentative D call TRBD1 (6 bases). The germline CDR1 and CDR2 sequences are SGHRS and YFSETQ. The CDR3 extends over 14 amino acids. V gave up 4 bases and J gave up 7 bases, with 12 bases separating them. CDR3 bases: TGCGCCAGCAGCCTCGGACAGACCAATTCACCCCTCCACTTT. It specifies CASSLGQTNSPLHF.

V is TRBV2 and J is TRBJ1-6; no reliable D call. This CDR3 is built from 14 residues. The V gene lost 3 bases and the J gene lost 8 bases, with 11 bases spanning the gap. Germline CDR1 SNHLY, CDR2 FYNNEI. This chain's CDR3 is CASSEFSGYSPLHF. As DNA, the CDR3 is TGTGCCAGCAGTGAGTTTTCGGGCTATTCACCCCTCCACTTT.

The chain uses TRBV20-1 and TRBJ1-1; D remains ambiguous. The CDR3 length is 11 residues. Germline V CDR1 and CDR2: DFQATT, SNEGSKA (reference sequence). The ends were cut back, 6 bases at V and 0 bases at J, with 5 bases in the middle. The CDR3 nucleotides are TGCAGTGCGTACTTGAACACTGAAGCTTTCTTT. It translates to CSAYLNTEAFF.

The chain is built from TRBV10-3 and TRBJ1-1; a possible D gene is TRBD1 (6 bases). Trimming removed 3 bases from V and 4 bases from J, with 6 bases in between. Germline V gene sequence: CDR1 ENHRY, CDR2 SYGVKD. The CDR3 runs to 12 residues. CDR3: CAISEGGTEAFF. CDR3 nucleotide sequence: TGTGCCATCAGTGAAGGGGGCACTGAAGCTTTCTTT.

The gene calls are TRBV24-1 and TRBJ1-3; a possible D gene is TRBD1 (6 bases). Per the germline V gene, CDR1 is KGHDR and CDR2 is SFDVKD. This CDR3 has 15 amino acids. V dropped 2 bases and J dropped 3 bases, with 10 bases sitting between them. Here the CDR3 reads CATSDYRVGGNTIYF. CDR3 coding DNA: TGTGCCACCAGTGATTACAGGGTGGGTGGAAACACCATATATTTT.

In DNA, the CDR3 is TGTGCCAGCAGCTTAGAATTCGGCGGGGGGAGCACAGATACGCAGTATTTT. It encodes CASSLEFGGGSTDTQYF. The chain carries TRBV7-9 and TRBJ2-3, with 8 bases that match TRBD2. The germline CDR1 and CDR2 sequences are SEHNR and FQNEAQ (reference sequence). The CDR3 covers 17 residues. V was clipped by 1 base and J by 0 bases; unmatched bases: 6.

CDR3 nucleotides: TGTGCCAGCAGCTTATTTGGAGATTCACCCCTCCACTTT. This translates into CASSLFGDSPLHF. This chain joins TRBV7-3 and TRBJ1-6; the D is unclear. This CDR3 has 13 amino acids. The ends were cut back, 2 bases at V and 8 bases at J, with 7 bases in the middle. Germline CDR1 reads SGHTA; CDR2 reads FQGTGA.

This rearrangement joins TRBV19 to TRBJ2-5; 7 bases fit TRBD2. The CDR3 consists of 14 residues. The germline V gene has CDR1 LNHDA and CDR2 SQIVND (reference sequence). V lost 4 bases to trimming and J lost 0 bases; unmatched junction nucleotides: 2. CDR3 region: CASSNGGYQETQYF. CDR3 DNA: TGTGCCAGTAGTAACGGGGGGTACCAAGAGACCCAGTACTTC.

V is TRBV6-5 and J is TRBJ2-1, with D possibly matching TRBD2 (7 bases). Germline V CDR1 and CDR2: MNHEY, SVGAGI. V was pared by 5 bases and J by 2 bases, with 10 bases between. This CDR3 is 14 amino acids long. In nucleotides, the CDR3 is TGTGCCAGCAGTAGGGGGGGCACCTACAATGAGCAGTTCTTC. Translated, it gives CASSRGGTYNEQFF.